Sequencing of this T cell receptor (beta chain) was carried out in a study of response to subunit inactivated influenza vaccine. Study conclusions and caveats: The authors put forward the suggestion that each seasonal influenza vaccination may bring in only a limited number of new T cells.

MiXCR, applied by TCRdb to the RT-PCR reads, yields one record per CDR3 protein. The repertoire consists of hundreds of thousands of distinct CDR3 sequences, with around 8% occurring once and the leading ten covering 10% to 15%. Trimming took 5 bases from V and 6 from J, leaving 14 bases between them. The CDR3 totals 14 residues. The germline V gene has CDR1 SGHTA and CDR2 FQGTGA. As concerns this clonotype: Its target is unknown.

This chain joins TRBV7-3 and TRBJ2-1; D not resolved. The specimen comprised PBMCs from blood, sampled approximately 25 months after vaccination. The sequence was obtained from a man between 50 and 69 years old who received an inactivated influenza vaccine. The CDR3 DNA sequence: TGTGCCAGCAGCCCCGGGTCAGCTGGCAATGAGCAGTTCTTC. Protein: CASSPGSAGNEQFF.